A single sample gave rise to the 6 T cell receptor beta chains below, sequenced in a study of T-cell reconstitution after alpha-beta-depleted transplantation in children (dated by TCRdb to 2015 to 2016). The label giving this sample's treatment or condition can be read as: allogeneic hematopoietic cell transplantation with graft depleted of TCRalphabeta T cells and CD19 B cells. Library preparation was by PCR. TCRdb records Illumina HiSeq 2500 as the sequencer. To normalize quantification of the TCRbeta repertoire, the TCR libraries were built with molecular barcoding that relied on unique molecular identifiers. TCRdb took the public reads, trimmed them with fastp at Q25, ran MiXCR for clone calling and kept in-frame beta chains. Under each unique CDR3 protein, matching rows form one entry showing the most common genes and DNA. In all, the sample holds about 6,800 distinct CDR3 sequences, and under 20% of those were seen once. 13% to 15% of the sample is taken by the ten largest.

The sample here was PBMCs, taken before TCRalphabeta/CD19-depleted stem cell transplant. These receptors were obtained from a boy aged 2-9 years with acute lymphoblastic leukemia, due to receive a stem cell transplant.

This chain joins TRBV20-1 and TRBJ1-6; tentative D call: TRBD1 (5 bases). From germline, CDR1 is DFQATT and CDR2 SNEGSKA (reference sequence). CDR3 length equals 14 residues. V lost 0 bases, J lost 10 bases, and 13 bases lay in between. Written as DNA, the CDR3 is TGCAGTGCTAGAGAGAGGGGCCCGGACTCACCCCTCCACTTT. Translated, it gives CSARERGPDSPLHF.

This clonotype was observed many times. The rearrangement joins TRBV28 to TRBJ2-1; 9 bases fit TRBD2. This CDR3 has 15 amino acids. Per the germline V gene, CDR1 is MDHEN and CDR2 is SYDVKM. J gave up 7 bases and V 3 bases, and 7 bases lay outside the gene matches. CDR3 sequence (DNA): TGTGCCAGCAGTTTTTGGCGGGGGGGTGGGAATGAGCAGTTCTTC. Amino acid sequence: CASSFWRGGGNEQFF.

This clonotype was seen at least ten times. The chain carries TRBV11-2 and TRBJ1-2, with D unclear. Germline-derived CDR1 and CDR2 are SGHAT and FQNNGV. V lost 5 bases and J lost 0, with 10 bases in between. The CDR3 length is 14 residues. This chain's CDR3 is CASSRVGSNYGYTF. CDR3 sequence (DNA): TGTGCCAGCAGCCGGGTCGGATCTAACTATGGCTACACCTTC.

This clonotype was recorded only once. This chain connects TRBV7-4 to TRBJ2-1; D is undetermined. The CDR3 is 13 amino acids. CDR1 and CDR2 (germline): SGHVT, SQSDAQ. Trimming shortened V by 5 bases and J by 9 bases, and 14 bases separated the two germline ends. For the CDR3, the DNA is TGTGCCAGCAGCCCTAGACGACTGGGTGAGCAGTTCTTC. Translated: CASSPRRLGEQFF.

This clonotype is medium-sized by share. The gene calls are TRBV12-3 or TRBV12-4 and TRBJ2-4; 8 positions agree with TRBD1. Trimming took 4 bases from V and 8 from J; bases not matched to a gene: 13. The CDR3 sequence is 16 residues long. CDR3 residues: CASSSTSGQGIHIQYF. Here the CDR3 DNA reads TGTGCCAGCAGTTCCACTTCCGGACAGGGTATTCACATTCAGTACTTC.

This clonotype was seen at least ten times. V is TRBV9 and J is TRBJ2-3; weak D call: TRBD2 (6 bases). The CDR3 spans 16 residues. CDR1 and CDR2 (germline): SGDLS, YYNGEE. V lost 0 bases to trimming and J lost 1 base, with 12 bases between them. The CDR3 DNA follows: TGTGCCAGCAGCGTAGGCTCCGGAGGGGGCACAGATACGCAGTATTTT. This sequence encodes CASSVGSGGGTDTQYF.